The next 21 T cell receptor beta chains were all read from a single sample in a study of blood T cell repertoires in COVID-19 (dated by TCRdb to 2018 to 2021). The protocol used for the library was the immunoSEQ multiplex PCR assay. TCRdb stores this immuneACCESS table with in-frame sequences only. Part of the clones is absent; in the studies checked, under half of the shortfall reflects unresolved V genes, and no reason is known for the rest. Within this sample are roughly 190,000 clones, with about 80% of them counted one time only. The ten most abundant clones make up 5.2% of the sample. The sample was PBMCs or T cells enriched from blood (not recorded which). The receptors were sampled from a woman aged 55-69 years with acute COVID-19.

The chain carries TRBV28 and TRBJ2-5, with TRBD2 identical over 7 bases. The CDR3 is made up of 17 amino acids. Per germline, CDR1 MDHEN and CDR2 SYDVKM. The V segment lost 1 base and the J segment 4 bases; nucleotides outside the gene matches: 12. CDR3 region: CASSLSYSAGSGETQYF. CDR3 nucleotide sequence: TGTGCCAGCAGTTTATCCTACTCAGCGGGGAGTGGAGAGACCCAGTACTTC.

V gene TRBV6-5 combines with J gene TRBJ2-7, with 11 bases lining up with TRBD1. Unmatched junction bases numbered 3, after V lost 8 bases and J lost 6 bases. The CDR3 has 12 residues. The germline V gene has CDR1 MNHEY and CDR2 SVGAGI. CDR3 in amino acids: CASRDRGSEQYF. For the CDR3, the DNA is TGTGCCAGCCGGGACAGGGGGAGCGAGCAGTACTTC.

The genes are TRBV2 and TRBJ2-2, with 11 bases identical to TRBD2. The germline V gene has CDR1 SNHLY and CDR2 FYNNEI. V lost 6 bases, J lost 6 bases, and 6 bases stayed unmatched. The CDR3 extends over 15 amino acids. The CDR3 sequence: CASRLLAGEAGELFF. In DNA form, the CDR3 reads TGTGCCAGCAGGTTACTAGCGGGGGAGGCCGGGGAGCTGTTTTTT.

This rearrangement joins TRBV7-2 to TRBJ2-5, with D unresolved. The ends were cut back, 5 bases at V and 4 bases at J, with 14 bases in the middle. The CDR3 length is 14 residues. Germline lookup yields CDR1 SGHTA and CDR2 FQGNSA. For the CDR3, the DNA is TGTGCCAGCAGCCCCGAGGCCGCGTCAGAGACCCAGTACTTC. Its translation: CASSPEAASETQYF.

The rearrangement joins TRBV7-8 to TRBJ2-1, with 7 bases lining up with TRBD1. Germline CDR1 SGHVS, CDR2 FQNEAQ. CDR3 length equals 14 residues. J lost 5 bases, V lost 5 bases, and 6 bases had no gene match. The CDR3 nucleotides read TGTGCCAGCAGCGTGAGGACAGGTCACAATGAGCAGTTCTTC. The encoded protein is CASSVRTGHNEQFF.

The V gene is TRBV11-2, the J gene TRBJ2-1; D ambiguous. Trimming removed 4 bases from V and 0 bases from J, with 7 bases in between. Per the germline V gene, CDR1 is SGHAT and CDR2 is FQNNGV. This CDR3 contains 14 residues. CDR3 bases: TGTGCCAGCAGCTCCGCGAGCTCCTACAATGAGCAGTTCTTC. Translation gives CASSSASSYNEQFF.

This clone was detected a few times. Distinct nucleotide sequences in the sample also encode this CDR3. This sequence joins TRBV7-2 and TRBJ2-1, with a tentative D call TRBD2 (6 bases). The germline gives CDR1 SGHTA, CDR2 FQGNSA. The V gene lost 0 bases and the J gene lost 3 bases, with 9 bases spanning the gap. This CDR3 comprises 15 residues. DNA of the CDR3: TGTGCCAGCAGCTTAGCGGGGGGAATCTACAATGAGCAGTTCTTC. Translating it yields CASSLAGGIYNEQFF. The full variable domain, with the rest looked up from reference TRBV7-2 and TRBJ2-1, is GAGVSQSPSNKVTEKGKDVELRCDPISGHTALYWYRQSLGQGLEFLIYFQGNSAPDKSGLPSDRFSAERTGGSVSTLTIQRTQQEDSAVYLCASSLAGGIYNEQFFGPGTRLTVL.

This sequence joins TRBV6-5 and TRBJ1-3; D is unresolved. This CDR3 has 15 amino acids. Trimming took off 2 bases at V and 0 bases at J, with 8 bases between the two ends. Germline values: CDR1 MNHEY, CDR2 SVGAGI. CDR3 amino acids: CASSYGSISGNTIYF. CDR3 nucleotide sequence: TGTGCCAGCAGTTACGGGAGTATCTCTGGAAACACCATATATTTT.

This clone occurred a few times. In nucleotides, the CDR3 is TGTGCCACCCGGTACGGACAGGGAAGCTACACCTTC. This translates into CATRYGQGSYTF. This rearrangement joins TRBV24-1 to TRBJ1-2; 8 bases map to TRBD1. The CDR3 has 12 amino acids. The V and J ends lost 9 bases and 9 bases, in that order; junction bases with no gene match: 8. Germline V lookup: CDR1 KGHDR, CDR2 SFDVKD.

The chain joins TRBV6-2 or TRBV6-3 to TRBJ2-3; D unresolved. CDR1 MNHEY and CDR2 SVGEGT come from the germline V gene. V was trimmed by 1 base and J by 14 bases, leaving 16 bases between them. There are 13 residues in the CDR3. CDR3 in DNA: TGTGCCAGCAGTTACTGGAGATCCACTACCGGGTATTTT. Its protein is CASSYWRSTTGYF.

The chain combines TRBV5-4 with TRBJ2-5, with TRBD2 matching over 10 bases. Germline values: CDR1 SGHNT, CDR2 YYREEE (reference sequence). The trim removed 1 base at V and 4 bases at J, leaving 4 bases unmatched. The CDR3 is 15 amino acids. Written as DNA, the CDR3 is TGTGCCAGCAGCTTGACTAGCGGGGAGGGAGAGACCCAGTACTTC. Its translation: CASSLTSGEGETQYF.

The CDR3 DNA follows: TGTGCTAGTGGTTTGAGGGGGACTGAAGCTTTCTTT. Translation: CASGLRGTEAFF. The V call is TRBV12-5, the J call TRBJ1-1; D might be TRBD1 (6 bases). V lost 2 bases, J lost 5 bases, and 6 bases lay in between. Germline lookup yields CDR1 LGHNT and CDR2 FRNRAP. This CDR3 has 12 amino acids.

Worth noting for this clone: The final CDR3 position lacks the conserved phenylalanine or tryptophan, pointing to a likely read error. In DNA form, the CDR3 reads TGCGCCAGCAGCCAAGAAGAGGGGGCCGGAGGCTACACCTTG. Translated, it gives CASSQEEGAGGYTL. This sequence joins TRBV4-3 and TRBJ1-2, with 7 bases aligning to TRBD1. The germline V gene encodes CDR1 LGHNA and CDR2 YSLEER. This CDR3 has 14 residues. V gave up 0 bases and J gave up 8 bases; unmatched junction bases: 6.

The chain links TRBV7-9 to TRBJ2-2; 8 positions agree with TRBD2. The CDR3 spans 15 residues. Germline V gene sequence: CDR1 SEHNR, CDR2 FQNEAQ (reference sequence). The V segment lost 5 bases and the J segment 5 bases; nucleotides outside the gene matches: 7. Here the CDR3 reads CASSLPGLGTGELFF. The CDR3 DNA is TGTGCCAGCAGCCTGCCGGGACTAGGGACCGGGGAGCTGTTTTTT. The variable domain in full, completed from reference TRBV7-9 and TRBJ2-2, reads DTGVSQNPRHKITKRGQNVTFRCDPISEHNRLYWYRQTLGQGPEFLTYFQNEAQLEKSRLLSDRFSAERPKGSFSTLEIQRTEQGDSAMYLCASSLPGLGTGELFFGEGSRLTVL.

The chain uses TRBV5-3 and TRBJ2-7; D gene unclear. TRBV5-3 is marked as an open reading frame, function uncertain. The length of the CDR3 is 13 residues. V lost 4 bases, J lost 2 bases, and 10 bases lay in between. The CDR3 coding sequence is TGTGCCAGAAGCCACGCTCGGGCCTACGAGCAGTACGTC. Translating it yields CARSHARAYEQYV.

The V and J genes are TRBV19 and TRBJ1-5, with a possible D match to TRBD1 (6 bases). There are 14 residues in the CDR3. CDR1 is LNHDA and CDR2 is SQIVND in the germline V gene (reference sequence). With 8 bases removed from V and 2 bases from J, the gap between germline ends came to 13 bases. CDR3 DNA sequence: TGTGCCAGTTCAGAAGGGGGAGGCAATCAGCCCCAGCATTTT. Its protein product is CASSEGGGNQPQHF.

This sequence joins TRBV11-3 and TRBJ2-1, with unresolved D. The CDR3 is made up of 15 amino acids. V was shortened by 4 bases and J by 6 bases, with 16 bases between the two germline ends. Germline V gives CDR1 SGHNT, CDR2 YENEEA. CDR3 protein: CASSSRLGLGNEQFF. The CDR3 nucleotides are TGTGCCAGCAGCTCCCGGCTAGGTTTGGGCAATGAGCAGTTCTTC.

The sample holds one count of this clone. This sequence joins TRBV6-2 or TRBV6-3 and TRBJ1-3, with D unresolved. Germline V gene lookup returns CDR1 MNHEY and CDR2 SVGEGT. Trimming left V 2 bases short and J 0 bases short, with 8 bases between. CDR3 size: 15 residues. In DNA form, the CDR3 reads TGTGCCAGCAGTTACCTGAGCGTCTCTGGAAACACCATATATTTT. As protein: CASSYLSVSGNTIYF.

A note on this clone: Additional DNA sequences in this sample encode the identical CDR3. This chain connects TRBV7-9 to TRBJ2-7, with 9 bases that match TRBD1. Trimming at V came to 4 bases and at J to 3 bases, leaving 4 bases not matched to a gene. Per the germline V gene, CDR1 is SEHNR and CDR2 is FQNEAQ (reference sequence). The CDR3 runs 14 residues. The DNA of the CDR3 is TGTGCCAGCAGCTCCGGACAGGGGAGCTACGAGCAGTACTTC. Its translation: CASSSGQGSYEQYF.

V gene TRBV27 combines with J gene TRBJ1-2, with TRBD1 identical over 7 bases. Trimming took 6 bases from V and 5 from J; bases not matched to a gene: 6. The germline CDR1 and CDR2 sequences are MNHEY and SMNVEV (reference sequence). This CDR3 has 13 residues. Written as DNA, the CDR3 is TGTGCCAGCAGCGGGGGACAGAGGTATGGCTACACCTTC. This codes for CASSGGQRYGYTF.

V gene TRBV20-1 combines with J gene TRBJ2-2; D might be TRBD2 (6 bases). Germline CDR1 is DFQATT and CDR2 is SNEGSKA (reference sequence). This CDR3 spans 14 amino acids. V shed 3 bases and J shed 1 base, with 9 bases lying between them. This chain's CDR3 is CSASSAGNTGELFF. CDR3 DNA: TGCAGTGCTAGTTCAGCGGGGAACACCGGGGAGCTGTTTTTT.